Included here is one T cell receptor beta chain sequence, with context. The sample originates from a study of blood T cell repertoires in COVID-19. Study-wide context: There were acute and convalescent COVID-19 samples, and they came from the United States, Italy and Spain. T cells, B-cell-depleted T cells, or PBMCs provided the cDNA or gDNA that served as material.

Authors' analysis steps: Nucleated cell counts were estimated from reference gene primer amplification. TCRdb's table, derived via immunoSEQ multiplex PCR, lists solely in-frame clones and lacks some. The V and J calls and clone size were taken over from that table, and D and trimming were inferred from the DNA. The sample gives some 240,000 clones, around 90% of which show up once; approximately 2.3% is in the top ten. Those enrolled in Seattle joined during active infection and were followed longitudinally afterward. Trimming pared 0 bases from V and 0 bases from J, leaving 16 bases between. The CDR3 runs to 18 residues. Germline-derived CDR1 and CDR2 are LGHDT and YNNKEL (reference sequence).

The chain has TRBV3-1 (or the pseudogene TRBV3-2) and TRBJ2-3; possibly TRBD2 for D (5 bases). The receptor was derived from a woman aged 55-75 years with COVID-19, enrolled during active disease. Sequencing was done on a sample of peripheral blood. CDR3 sequence reads: CASSQDWASLISTDTQYF. CDR3 DNA sequence: TGTGCCAGCAGCCAAGATTGGGCTAGCCTAATCAGCACAGATACGCAGTATTTT.